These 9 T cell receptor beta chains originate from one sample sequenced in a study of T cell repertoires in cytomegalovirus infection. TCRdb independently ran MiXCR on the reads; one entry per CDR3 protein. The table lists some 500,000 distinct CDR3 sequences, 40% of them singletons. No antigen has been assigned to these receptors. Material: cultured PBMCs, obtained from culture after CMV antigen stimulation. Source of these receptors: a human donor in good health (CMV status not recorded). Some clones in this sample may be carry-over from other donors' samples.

The CDR3 bases are TGTGCCAGCAGGGCCGGGACTAGCGGGGGGGCGAGCACAGATACGCAGTATTTT. Protein sequence: CASRAGTSGGASTDTQYF. The chain joins TRBV12-3 or TRBV12-4 to TRBJ2-3, with 16 bases fitting TRBD2. Trimming removed 6 bases from V and 0 bases from J; junction bases left unmatched: 6. This CDR3 contains 18 residues.

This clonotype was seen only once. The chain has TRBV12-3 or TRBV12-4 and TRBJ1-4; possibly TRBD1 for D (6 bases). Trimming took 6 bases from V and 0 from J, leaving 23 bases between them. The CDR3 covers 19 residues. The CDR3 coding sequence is TGTGCCAGCAGCCCTCTCCCCCTGGACAGCAGATCAACTAATGAAAAACTGTTTTTT. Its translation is CASSPLPLDSRSTNEKLFF.

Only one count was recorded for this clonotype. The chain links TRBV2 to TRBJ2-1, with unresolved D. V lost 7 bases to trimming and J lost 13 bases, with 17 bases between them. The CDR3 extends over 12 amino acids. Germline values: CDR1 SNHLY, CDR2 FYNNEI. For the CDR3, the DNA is TGTGCCAGCACTCGCCGGGCCCCAGATCAGTTCTTC. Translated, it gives CASTRRAPDQFF.

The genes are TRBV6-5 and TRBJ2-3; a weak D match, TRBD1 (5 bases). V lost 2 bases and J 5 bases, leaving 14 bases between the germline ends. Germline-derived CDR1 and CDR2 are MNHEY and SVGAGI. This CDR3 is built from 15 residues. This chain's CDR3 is CASSYIRGDRDTQYF. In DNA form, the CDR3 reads TGTGCCAGCAGTTACATTAGGGGCGACCGAGATACGCAGTATTTT.

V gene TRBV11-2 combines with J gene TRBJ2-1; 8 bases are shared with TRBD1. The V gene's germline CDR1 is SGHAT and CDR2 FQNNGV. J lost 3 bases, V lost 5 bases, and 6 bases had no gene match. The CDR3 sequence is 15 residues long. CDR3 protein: CASSHDRGYYNEQFF. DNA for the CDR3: TGTGCCAGCAGCCATGACAGGGGCTACTACAATGAGCAGTTCTTC.

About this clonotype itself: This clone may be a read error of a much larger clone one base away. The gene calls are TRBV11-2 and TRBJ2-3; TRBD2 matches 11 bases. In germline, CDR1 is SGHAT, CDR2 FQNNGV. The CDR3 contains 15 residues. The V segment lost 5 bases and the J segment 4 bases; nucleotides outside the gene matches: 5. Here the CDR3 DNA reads TGTGCCAGCAGCATAGCGGGAGGGCCAGCAGATACGCAGTATTTT. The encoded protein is CASSIAGGPADTQYF.

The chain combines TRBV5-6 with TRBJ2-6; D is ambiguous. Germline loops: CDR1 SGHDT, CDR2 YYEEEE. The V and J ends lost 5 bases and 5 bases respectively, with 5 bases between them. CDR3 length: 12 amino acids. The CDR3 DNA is TGTGCCAGCAGTGTTTGGGCCAACGTCCTGACTTTC. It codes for CASSVWANVLTF.

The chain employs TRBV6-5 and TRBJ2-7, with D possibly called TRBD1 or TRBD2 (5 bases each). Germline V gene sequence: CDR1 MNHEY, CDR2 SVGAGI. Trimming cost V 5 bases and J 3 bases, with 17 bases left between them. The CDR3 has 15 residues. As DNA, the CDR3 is TGTGCCAGCAGTCACCGGGACCCCAAGAACTACGAGCAGTACTTC. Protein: CASSHRDPKNYEQYF.

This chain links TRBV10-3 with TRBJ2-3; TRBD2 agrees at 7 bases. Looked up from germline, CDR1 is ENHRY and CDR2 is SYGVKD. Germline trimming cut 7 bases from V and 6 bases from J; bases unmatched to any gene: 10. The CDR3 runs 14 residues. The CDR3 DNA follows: TGTGCCATCACGGCCAGCGGGGTAGTGGATACGCAGTATTTT. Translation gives CAITASGVVDTQYF.